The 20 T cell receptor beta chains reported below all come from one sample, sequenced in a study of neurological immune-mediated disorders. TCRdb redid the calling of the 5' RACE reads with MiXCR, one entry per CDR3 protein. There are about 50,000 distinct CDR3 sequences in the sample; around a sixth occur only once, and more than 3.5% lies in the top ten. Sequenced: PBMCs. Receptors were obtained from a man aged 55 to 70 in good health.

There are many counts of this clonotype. The CDR3 region is CASSLRGGELFF. DNA of the CDR3: TGTGCCAGCAGCTTGAGGGGCGGGGAGCTGTTTTTT. The chain uses TRBV7-9 and TRBJ2-2; D tentatively reads TRBD1 or TRBD2 (5 bases each). The length of the CDR3 is 12 residues. Trimming shortened V by 3 bases and J by 7 bases, and 6 bases separated the two germline ends. Germline CDR1 reads SEHNR; CDR2 reads FQNEAQ (reference sequence).

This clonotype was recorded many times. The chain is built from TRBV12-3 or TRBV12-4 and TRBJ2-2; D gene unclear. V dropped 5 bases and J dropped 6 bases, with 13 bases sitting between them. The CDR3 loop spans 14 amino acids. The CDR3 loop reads CASSQTLGSGELFF. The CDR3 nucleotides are TGTGCCAGCAGTCAAACTCTGGGCTCCGGGGAGCTGTTTTTT.

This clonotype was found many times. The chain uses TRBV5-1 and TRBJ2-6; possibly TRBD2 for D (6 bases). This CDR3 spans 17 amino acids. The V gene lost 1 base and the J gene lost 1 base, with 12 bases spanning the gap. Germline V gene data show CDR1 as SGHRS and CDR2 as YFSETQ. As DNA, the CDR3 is TGCGCCAGCAGCTTGTTCGGGGGACCGTCTGGGGCCAACGTCCTGACTTTC. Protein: CASSLFGGPSGANVLTF. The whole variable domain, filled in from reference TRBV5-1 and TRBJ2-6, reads KAGVTQTPRYLIKTRGQQVTLSCSPISGHRSVSWYQQTPGQGLQFLFEYFSETQRNKGNFPGRFSGRQFSNSRSEMNVSTLELGDSALYLCASSLFGGPSGANVLTFGAGSRLTVL.

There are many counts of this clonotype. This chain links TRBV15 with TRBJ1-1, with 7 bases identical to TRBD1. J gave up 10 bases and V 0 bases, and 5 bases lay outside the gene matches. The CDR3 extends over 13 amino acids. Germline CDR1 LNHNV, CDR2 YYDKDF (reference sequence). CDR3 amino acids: CATSRDRQGAAFF. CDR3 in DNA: TGTGCCACCAGCAGAGATCGACAGGGTGCAGCTTTCTTT.

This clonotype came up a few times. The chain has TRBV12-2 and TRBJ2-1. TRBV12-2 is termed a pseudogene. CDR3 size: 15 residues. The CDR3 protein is CASRLNKSSYNEQFF. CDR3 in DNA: TGTGCAAGTCGCTTAAACAAGAGCTCCTACAATGAGCAGTTCTTC.

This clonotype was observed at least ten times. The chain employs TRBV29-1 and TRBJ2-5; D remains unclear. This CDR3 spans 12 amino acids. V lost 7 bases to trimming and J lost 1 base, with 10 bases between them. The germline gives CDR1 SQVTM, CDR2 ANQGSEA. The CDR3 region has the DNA TGCAGCGCTAAACAGAGCCAAGAGACCCAGTACTTC. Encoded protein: CSAKQSQETQYF.

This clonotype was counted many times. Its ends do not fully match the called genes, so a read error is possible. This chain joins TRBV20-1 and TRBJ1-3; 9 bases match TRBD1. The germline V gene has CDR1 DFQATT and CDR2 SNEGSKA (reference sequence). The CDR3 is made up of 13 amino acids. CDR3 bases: TGCAGTGGTAGACAGGGGGGGGAAAACACCATATATTTT. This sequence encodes CSGRQGGENTIYF.

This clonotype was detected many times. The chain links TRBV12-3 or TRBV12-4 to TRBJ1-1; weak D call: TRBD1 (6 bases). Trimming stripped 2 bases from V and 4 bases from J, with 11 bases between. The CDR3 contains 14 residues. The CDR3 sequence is CASSLLGGTTEAFF. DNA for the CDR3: TGTGCCAGCAGTTTATTAGGGGGGACCACTGAAGCTTTCTTT.

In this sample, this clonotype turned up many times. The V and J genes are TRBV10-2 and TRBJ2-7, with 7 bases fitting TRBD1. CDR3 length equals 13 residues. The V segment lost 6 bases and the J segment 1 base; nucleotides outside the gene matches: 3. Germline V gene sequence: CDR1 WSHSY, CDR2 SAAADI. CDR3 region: CASRDRQSYEQYF. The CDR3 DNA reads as TGCGCCAGCAGGGACAGGCAGTCCTACGAGCAGTACTTC.

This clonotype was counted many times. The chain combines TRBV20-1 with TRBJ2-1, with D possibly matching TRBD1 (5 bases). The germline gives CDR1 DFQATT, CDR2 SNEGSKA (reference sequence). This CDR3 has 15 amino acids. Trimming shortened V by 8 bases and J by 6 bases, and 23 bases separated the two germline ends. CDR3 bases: TGCAGTTCGACCGCCGTTATCCTGGGGCCCAATGAGCAGTTCTTC. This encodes CSSTAVILGPNEQFF.

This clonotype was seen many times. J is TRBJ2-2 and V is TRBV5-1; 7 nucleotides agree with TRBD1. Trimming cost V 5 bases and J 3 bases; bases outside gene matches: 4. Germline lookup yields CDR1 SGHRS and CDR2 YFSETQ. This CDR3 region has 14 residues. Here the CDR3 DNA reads TGCGCCAGCAGAAGGGGGCGGGACACCGGGGAGCTGTTTTTT. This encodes CASRRGRDTGELFF.

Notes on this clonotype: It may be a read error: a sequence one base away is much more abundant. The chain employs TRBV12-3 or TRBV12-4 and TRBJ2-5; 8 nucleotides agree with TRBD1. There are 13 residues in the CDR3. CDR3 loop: CASGQGLQDTQYF. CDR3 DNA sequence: TGTGCCAGCGGACAGGGCCTACAAGATACCCAGTACTTC.

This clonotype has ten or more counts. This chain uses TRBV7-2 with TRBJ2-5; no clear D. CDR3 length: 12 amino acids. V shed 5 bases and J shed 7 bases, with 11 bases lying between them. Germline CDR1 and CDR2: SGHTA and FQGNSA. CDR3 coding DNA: TGTGCCAGCAGCCATGGTACGAGGACCCAGTACTTC. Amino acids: CASSHGTRTQYF.

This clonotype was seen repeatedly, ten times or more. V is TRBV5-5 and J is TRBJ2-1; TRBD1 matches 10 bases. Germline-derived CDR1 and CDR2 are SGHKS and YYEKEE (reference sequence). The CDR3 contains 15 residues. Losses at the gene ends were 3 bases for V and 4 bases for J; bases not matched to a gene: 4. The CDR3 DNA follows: TGTGCCAGCAGCTCATCGGGACAGGGGTACAATGAGCAGTTCTTC. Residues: CASSSSGQGYNEQFF.

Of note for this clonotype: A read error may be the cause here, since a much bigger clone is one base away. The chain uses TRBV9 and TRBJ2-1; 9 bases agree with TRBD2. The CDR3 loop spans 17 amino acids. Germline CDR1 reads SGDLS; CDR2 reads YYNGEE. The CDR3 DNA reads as TGTGCCAGCGGCGTATCCGGAGCGGGAGGTGTGTACAATGAGCAGTTCTTC. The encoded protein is CASGVSGAGGVYNEQFF.

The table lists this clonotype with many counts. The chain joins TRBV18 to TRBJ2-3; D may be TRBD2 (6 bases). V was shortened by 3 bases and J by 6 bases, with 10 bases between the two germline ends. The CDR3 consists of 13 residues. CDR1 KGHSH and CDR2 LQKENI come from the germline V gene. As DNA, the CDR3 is TGTGCCAGCTCACCGGGACTCGGGGATACGCAGTATTTT. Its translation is CASSPGLGDTQYF.

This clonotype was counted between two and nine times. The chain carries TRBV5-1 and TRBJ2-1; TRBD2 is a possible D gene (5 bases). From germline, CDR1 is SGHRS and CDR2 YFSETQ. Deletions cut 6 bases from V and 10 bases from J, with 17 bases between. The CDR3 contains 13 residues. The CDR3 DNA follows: TGCGCCAGCACCCAACTAGAATCCGGCGAGCAGTTCTTC. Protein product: CASTQLESGEQFF.

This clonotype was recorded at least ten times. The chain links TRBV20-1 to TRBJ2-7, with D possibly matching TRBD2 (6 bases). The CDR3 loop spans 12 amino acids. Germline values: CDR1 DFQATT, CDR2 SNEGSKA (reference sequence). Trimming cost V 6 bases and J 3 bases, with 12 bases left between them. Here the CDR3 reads CSAHSGNYEQYF. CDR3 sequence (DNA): TGCAGTGCCCATAGCGGCAACTACGAGCAGTACTTC.

The CDR3 reads CASSQTLNTEAFF. CDR3 bases: TGTGCCAGCAGCCAGACATTAAACACTGAAGCTTTCTTT. The rearrangement links TRBV3-1 to TRBJ1-1, with no clear D. CDR1 and CDR2 (germline): LGHDT, YNNKEL (reference sequence). The germline V and J ends were trimmed by 3 bases and 2 bases, with 7 bases remaining between them. This CDR3 contains 13 residues. Using reference TRBV3-1 and TRBJ1-1 for the parts outside the CDR3, the full variable domain is DTAVSQTPKYLVTQMGNDKSIKCEQNLGHDTMYWYKQDSKKFLKIMFSYNNKELIINETVPNRFSPKSPDKAHLNLHINSLELGDSAVYFCASSQTLNTEAFFGQGTRLTVV.

In DNA, the CDR3 is TGCGCCAGCAGCCCGGGACAGGCGAGCAATCAGCCCCAGCATTTT. Its protein is CASSPGQASNQPQHF. This chain joins TRBV5-1 and TRBJ1-5, with TRBD1 identical over 8 bases. CDR3 size: 15 residues. After removal of 4 bases from V and 1 base from J, the junction contained 4 bases not matched to a gene. The V gene's germline CDR1 is SGHRS and CDR2 YFSETQ.